The 11 T cell receptor beta chains below were found in one sample sequenced in a study of blood T cell repertoires in COVID-19. This table comes from immunoSEQ multiplex PCR, and its TCRdb copy is limited to in-frame clones, with some not included. The sample carries a few hundred thousand clones, roughly 88% recorded once. Sample: peripheral blood. These TCRs come from a woman aged 40 to 55 who had recovered from COVID-19.

The V gene is TRBV9, the J gene TRBJ1-1, with 8 bases identical to TRBD1. CDR1 and CDR2 (germline): SGDLS, YYNGEE. The CDR3 loop spans 14 amino acids. V was clipped by 2 bases and J by 4 bases; unmatched bases: 4. CDR3 in DNA: TGTGCCAGCAGCGTTCATACAGGGGGCACTGAAGCTTTCTTT. The encoded protein is CASSVHTGGTEAFF.

The V call is TRBV15, the J call TRBJ2-3; TRBD1 aligns across 7 bases. Germline V gene data show CDR1 as LNHNV and CDR2 as YYDKDF (reference sequence). J was trimmed by 5 bases and V by 5 bases; bases with no gene match: 4. The CDR3 loop spans 13 amino acids. The CDR3, as DNA: TGTGCCACCAGCTTAGACAGGGAAGATACGCAGTATTTT. It specifies CATSLDREDTQYF.

This rearrangement joins TRBV4-3 to TRBJ1-4, with 8 nucleotides matching TRBD1. The CDR3 totals 18 residues. V gave up 2 bases and J gave up 3 bases; unmatched junction bases: 11. Germline values: CDR1 LGHNA, CDR2 YSLEER. The CDR3 loop is CASSQNRDRRLSNEKLFF. In DNA, the CDR3 is TGCGCCAGCAGCCAAAACCGGGACAGGCGTTTATCTAATGAAAAACTGTTTTTT.

This chain uses TRBV5-3 with TRBJ2-3; the D gene is possibly TRBD2 (6 bases). TRBV5-3 is annotated as an ORF whose role is uncertain. The CDR3 has 17 residues. V lost 8 bases, J lost 0 bases, and 22 bases lay in between. CDR3: CARNWRSSVSSTDTQYF. For the CDR3, the DNA is TGTGCCAGGAATTGGCGCTCTAGCGTCTCTAGCACAGATACGCAGTATTTT.

The chain employs TRBV6-2 or TRBV6-3 and TRBJ1-1, with D unclear. The CDR3 is made up of 13 amino acids. The germline CDR1 and CDR2 sequences are MNHEY and SVGEGT. Trimming shortened V by 6 bases and J by 1 base, and 9 bases separated the two germline ends. The CDR3 DNA reads as TGTGCCAGCAGCAGGAGCTCGAACACTGAAGCTTTCTTT. It specifies CASSRSSNTEAFF.

The chain carries TRBV6-6 and TRBJ1-3; perhaps TRBD1 as D (6 bases). The length of the CDR3 is 15 residues. The germline V gene has CDR1 MNHNY and CDR2 SVGAGI (reference sequence). Trimming left V 6 bases short and J 1 base short, with 13 bases between. The CDR3 DNA follows: TGTGCCAGCAGGTCCACAGGGCTTTCTGGAAACACCATATATTTT. Its translation: CASRSTGLSGNTIYF.

The chain uses TRBV9 and TRBJ2-7; 7 nucleotides match TRBD1. V shed 1 base, J shed 5 bases, and the junction held 12 bases outside the gene matches. The CDR3 runs to 16 residues. The V gene's germline CDR1 is SGDLS and CDR2 YYNGEE. In DNA, the CDR3 is TGTGCCAGCAGCGTATCCGATACAGGGGTGGCTCACGAGCAGTACTTC. The encoded protein is CASSVSDTGVAHEQYF.

This clone was recorded only once. The V call is TRBV2, the J call TRBJ2-1, with TRBD1 matching over 7 bases. This CDR3 has 13 amino acids. V shed 5 bases and J 6 bases; nucleotides not matched to a gene: 4. Germline V gene lookup returns CDR1 SNHLY and CDR2 FYNNEI. The CDR3: CASSRDSFNEQFF. The CDR3 DNA is TGTGCCAGCAGTCGGGACAGCTTCAATGAGCAGTTCTTC. Full variable domain (outside the CDR3, taken from reference TRBV2 and TRBJ2-1): EPEVTQTPSHQVTQMGQEVILRCVPISNHLYFYWYRQILGQKVEFLVSFYNNEISEKSEIFDDQFSVERPDGSNFTLKIRSTKLEDSAMYFCASSRDSFNEQFFGPGTRLTVL.

The chain is built from TRBV11-2 and TRBJ2-7; possible D gene TRBD1, 6 bases. Trimming took 3 bases from V and 0 from J, leaving 12 bases between them. CDR3 length: 15 residues. Germline CDR1 reads SGHAT; CDR2 reads FQNNGV. The CDR3, as DNA: TGTGCCAGCAGCTTCGGACAGCAGAGCTCCTACGAGCAGTACTTC. Its translation is CASSFGQQSSYEQYF.

A word on this clone: The sample has other DNA sequences that encode this CDR3 too. The CDR3 DNA reads TGTGCCAGCAGTTTAGGCGGGGGGGAGCAGTTCTTC. Translated: CASSLGGGEQFF. V usage is TRBV12-3 or TRBV12-4 and J usage is TRBJ2-1; 8 nucleotides agree with TRBD2. CDR3 size: 12 residues. V shed 1 base and J 10 bases; nucleotides not matched to a gene: 0.

This clone was recorded only once. The chain recombines TRBV20-1 with TRBJ1-2; no firm D call. CDR1 and CDR2 from the germline V gene are DFQATT and SNEGSKA (reference sequence). CDR3 length: 11 residues. The V end lost 6 bases, the J end lost 8 bases, and 13 bases lay between the germline ends. The CDR3 sequence is CSAAGVGGYTF. CDR3 sequence (DNA): TGCAGTGCCGCGGGAGTTGGGGGCTACACCTTC.